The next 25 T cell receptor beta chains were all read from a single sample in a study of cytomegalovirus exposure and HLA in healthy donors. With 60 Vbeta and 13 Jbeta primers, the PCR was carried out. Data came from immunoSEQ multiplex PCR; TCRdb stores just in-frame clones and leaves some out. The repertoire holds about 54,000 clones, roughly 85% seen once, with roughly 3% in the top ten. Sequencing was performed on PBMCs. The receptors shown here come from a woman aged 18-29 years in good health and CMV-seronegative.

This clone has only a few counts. The CDR3 DNA sequence: TGTGCCAGCAGAGACTCACCGGACACAGATACGCAGTATTTT. It translates to CASRDSPDTDTQYF. This chain connects TRBV6-1 to TRBJ2-3; no clear D gene. V gave up 6 bases and J gave up 2 bases, with 12 bases separating them. Per the germline V gene, CDR1 is MNHNS and CDR2 is SASEGT. This CDR3 spans 14 amino acids.

The CDR3 sequence is CAISPQGDQPQHF. CDR3 nucleotide sequence: TGTGCCATCAGTCCACAGGGGGACCAGCCCCAGCATTTT. The chain combines TRBV10-3 with TRBJ1-5, with 8 bases identical to TRBD1. CDR1 is ENHRY, CDR2 SYGVKD, per germline. The V and J ends lost 5 bases and 7 bases, in that order; junction bases with no gene match: 4. The CDR3 runs to 13 residues.

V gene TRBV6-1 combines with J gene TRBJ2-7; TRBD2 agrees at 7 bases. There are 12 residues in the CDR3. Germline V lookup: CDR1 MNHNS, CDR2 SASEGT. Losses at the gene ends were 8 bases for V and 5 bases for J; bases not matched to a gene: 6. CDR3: CASSRREHEQYF. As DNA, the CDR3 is TGTGCCAGCTCACGGCGGGAGCACGAGCAGTACTTC.

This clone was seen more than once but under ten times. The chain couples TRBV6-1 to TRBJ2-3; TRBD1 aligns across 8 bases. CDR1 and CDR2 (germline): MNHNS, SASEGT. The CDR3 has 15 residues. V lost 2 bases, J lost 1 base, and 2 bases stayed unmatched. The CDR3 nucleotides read TGTGCCAGCAGTGAACAGACAGGGGGCACAGATACGCAGTATTTT. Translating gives CASSEQTGGTDTQYF.

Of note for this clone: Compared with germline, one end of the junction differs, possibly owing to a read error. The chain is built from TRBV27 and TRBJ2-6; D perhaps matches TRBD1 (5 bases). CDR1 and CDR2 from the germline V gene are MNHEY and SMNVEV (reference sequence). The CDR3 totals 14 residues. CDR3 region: CASSGAAGANGLTF. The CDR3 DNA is TGTGCCAGCAGTGGGGCGGCTGGGGCCAACGGCCTGACTTTC.

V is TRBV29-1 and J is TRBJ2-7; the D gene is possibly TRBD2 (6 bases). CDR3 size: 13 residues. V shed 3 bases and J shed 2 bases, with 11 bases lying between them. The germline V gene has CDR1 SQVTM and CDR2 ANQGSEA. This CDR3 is CSVEGGNTYEQYF. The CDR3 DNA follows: TGCAGCGTTGAGGGCGGGAACACCTACGAGCAGTACTTC.

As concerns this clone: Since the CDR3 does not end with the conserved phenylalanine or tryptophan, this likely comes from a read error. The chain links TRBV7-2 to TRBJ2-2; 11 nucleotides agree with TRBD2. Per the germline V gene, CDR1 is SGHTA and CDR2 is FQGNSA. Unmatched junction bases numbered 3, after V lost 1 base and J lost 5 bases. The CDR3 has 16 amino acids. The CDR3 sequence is CASSLEPSGRTGELFS. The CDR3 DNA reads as TGTGCCAGCAGCTTAGAGCCTAGCGGGAGGACCGGGGAGCTGTTTTCT.

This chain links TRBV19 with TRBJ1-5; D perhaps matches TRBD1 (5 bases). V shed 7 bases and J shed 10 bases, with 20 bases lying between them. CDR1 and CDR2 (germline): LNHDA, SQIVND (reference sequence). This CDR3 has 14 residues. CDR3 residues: CASKPPNERGPQHF. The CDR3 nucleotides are TGTGCCAGTAAACCCCCCAATGAAAGGGGACCCCAGCATTTT. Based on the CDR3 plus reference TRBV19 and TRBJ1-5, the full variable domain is DGGITQSPKYLFRKEGQNVTLSCEQNLNHDAMYWYRQDPGQGLRLIYYSQIVNDFQKGDIAEGYSVSREKKESFPLTVTSAQKNPTAFYLCASKPPNERGPQHFGDGTRLSIL.

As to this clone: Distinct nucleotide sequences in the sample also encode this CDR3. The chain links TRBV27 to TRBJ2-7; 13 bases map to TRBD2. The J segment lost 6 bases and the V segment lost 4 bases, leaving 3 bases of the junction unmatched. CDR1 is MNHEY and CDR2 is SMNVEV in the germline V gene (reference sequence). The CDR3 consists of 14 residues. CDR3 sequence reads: CASSSGLAGVEQYF. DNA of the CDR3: TGTGCCAGCAGTTCCGGACTAGCGGGAGTCGAGCAGTACTTC.

The CDR3 DNA follows: TGTGCCAGCAGCACGCCCCGGGCGGGGACTGAAGCTTTCTTT. Amino acid sequence: CASSTPRAGTEAFF. The J gene is TRBJ1-1, the V gene TRBV11-2, with no clear D. The CDR3 loop spans 14 amino acids. Between the trimmed V and J ends, which lost 5 bases and 5 bases, there was a span of 15 bases. Germline loops: CDR1 SGHAT, CDR2 FQNNGV.

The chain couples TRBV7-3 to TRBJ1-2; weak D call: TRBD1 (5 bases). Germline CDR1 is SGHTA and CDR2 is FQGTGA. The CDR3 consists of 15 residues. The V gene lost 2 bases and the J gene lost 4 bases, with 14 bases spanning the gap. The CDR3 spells CASSLSGGEAYGYTF. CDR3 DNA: TGTGCCAGCAGCTTATCTGGAGGGGAGGCCTATGGCTACACCTTC.

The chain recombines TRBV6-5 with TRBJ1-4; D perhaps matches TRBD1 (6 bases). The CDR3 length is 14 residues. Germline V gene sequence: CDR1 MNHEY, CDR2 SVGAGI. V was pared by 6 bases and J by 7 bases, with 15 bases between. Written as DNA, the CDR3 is TGTGCCAGCAGCCCCGGGCAGGGGCGTGAAAAACTGTTTTTT. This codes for CASSPGQGREKLFF.

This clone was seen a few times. CDR3 DNA: TGTGCCTGGAGTGCGGGGACAGTGTATAGCAATCAGCCCCAGCATTTT. This codes for CAWSAGTVYSNQPQHF. The rearrangement links TRBV30 to TRBJ1-5, with 7 nucleotides matching TRBD1. Germline V gene data show CDR1 as GTSNPN and CDR2 as SVGIG (reference sequence). The CDR3 consists of 16 residues. Trimming took 1 base from V and 0 from J; bases not matched to a gene: 6.

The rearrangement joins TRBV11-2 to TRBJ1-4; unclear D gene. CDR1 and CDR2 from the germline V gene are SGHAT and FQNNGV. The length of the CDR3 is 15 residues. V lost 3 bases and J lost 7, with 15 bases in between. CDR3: CASSFSGGDGEKLFF. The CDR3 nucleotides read TGTGCCAGCAGCTTCTCCGGCGGGGATGGTGAAAAACTGTTTTTT.

CDR3 in DNA: TGCAGCGCCAGGGGTTTGTACAATGAGCAGTTCTTC. As protein: CSARGLYNEQFF. The chain carries TRBV29-1 and TRBJ2-1, with D perhaps TRBD1 (6 bases). CDR1 and CDR2 from the germline V gene are SQVTM and ANQGSEA. The CDR3 sequence is 12 residues long. The ends were cut back, 7 bases at V and 4 bases at J, with 11 bases in the middle.

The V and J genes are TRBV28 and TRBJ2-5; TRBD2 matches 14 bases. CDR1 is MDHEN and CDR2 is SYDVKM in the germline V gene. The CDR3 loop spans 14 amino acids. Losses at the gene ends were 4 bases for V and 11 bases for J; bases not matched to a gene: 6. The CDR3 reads CASSSPGLAGEQYF. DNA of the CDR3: TGTGCCAGCAGTTCCCCGGGACTAGCGGGAGAACAGTACTTC.

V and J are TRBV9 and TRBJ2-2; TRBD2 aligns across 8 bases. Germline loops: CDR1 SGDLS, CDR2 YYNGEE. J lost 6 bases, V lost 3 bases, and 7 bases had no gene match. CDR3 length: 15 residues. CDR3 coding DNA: TGTGCCAGCAGCGGCAGCGGGAGTATGGCCGGGGAGCTGTTTTTT. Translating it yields CASSGSGSMAGELFF.

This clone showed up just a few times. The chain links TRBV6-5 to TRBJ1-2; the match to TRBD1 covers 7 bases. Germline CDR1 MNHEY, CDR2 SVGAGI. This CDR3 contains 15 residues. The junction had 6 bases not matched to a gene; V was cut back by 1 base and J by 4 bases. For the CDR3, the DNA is TGTGCCAGCAGTTACTTCGGGACAGCCCGCTATGGCTACACCTTC. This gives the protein CASSYFGTARYGYTF.

The CDR3 DNA reads as TGTGCCAGCAGGCGGAGCATATCGGAAAAACTGTTTTTT. Its translation is CASRRSISEKLFF. The rearrangement uses TRBV6-5 and TRBJ1-4; D ambiguous. The CDR3 length is 13 residues. Between the trimmed V and J ends, which lost 6 bases and 8 bases, there was a span of 13 bases. Germline V lookup: CDR1 MNHEY, CDR2 SVGAGI.

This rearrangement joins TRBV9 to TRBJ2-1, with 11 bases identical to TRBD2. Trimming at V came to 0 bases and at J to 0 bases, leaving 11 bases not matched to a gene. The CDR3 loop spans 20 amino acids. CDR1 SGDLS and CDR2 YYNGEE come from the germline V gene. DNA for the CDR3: TGTGCCAGCAGCGTAGTCCCGGGACTAGCGGTCCCCGGCTCCTACAATGAGCAGTTCTTC. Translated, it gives CASSVVPGLAVPGSYNEQFF.

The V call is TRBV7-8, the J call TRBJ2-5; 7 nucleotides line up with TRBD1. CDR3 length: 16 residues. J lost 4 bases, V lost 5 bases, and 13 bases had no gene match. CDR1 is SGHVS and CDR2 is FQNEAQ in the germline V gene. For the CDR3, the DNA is TGTGCCAGCAGCGCCCGAGGGGGCTTACTCCGAGAGACCCAGTACTTC. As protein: CASSARGGLLRETQYF.

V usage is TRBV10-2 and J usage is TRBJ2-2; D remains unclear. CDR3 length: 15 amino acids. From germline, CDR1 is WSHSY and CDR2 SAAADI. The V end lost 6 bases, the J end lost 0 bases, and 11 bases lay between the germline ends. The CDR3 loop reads CASRLSRPNTGELFF. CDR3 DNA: TGCGCCAGCAGGCTCAGTCGTCCGAACACCGGGGAGCTGTTTTTT.

CDR3 DNA: TGTGCCAGCAGTCCCCGCGCAGGGCTGGCGGGAGACGAGCAGTACTTC. Translation gives CASSPRAGLAGDEQYF. The chain has TRBV27 and TRBJ2-7; 7 nucleotides line up with TRBD2. CDR3 length: 16 residues. V trimming: 5 bases; J trimming: 5 bases; junction bases outside the gene matches: 15. From germline, CDR1 is MNHEY and CDR2 SMNVEV (reference sequence).

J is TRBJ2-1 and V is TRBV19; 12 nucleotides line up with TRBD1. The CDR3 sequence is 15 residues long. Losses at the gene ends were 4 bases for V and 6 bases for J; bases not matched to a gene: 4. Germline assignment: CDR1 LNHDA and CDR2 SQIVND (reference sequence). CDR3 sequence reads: CASSRGQGAFNEQFF. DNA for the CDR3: TGTGCCAGTAGTAGGGGACAGGGGGCTTTCAATGAGCAGTTCTTC.

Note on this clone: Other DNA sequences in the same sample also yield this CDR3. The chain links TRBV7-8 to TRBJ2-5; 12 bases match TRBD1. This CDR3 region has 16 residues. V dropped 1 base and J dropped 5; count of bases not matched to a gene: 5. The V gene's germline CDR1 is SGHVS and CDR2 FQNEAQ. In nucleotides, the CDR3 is TGTGCCAGCAGCTTAGACACCGGGACAGGGGGCGAGACCCAGTACTTC. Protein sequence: CASSLDTGTGGETQYF.